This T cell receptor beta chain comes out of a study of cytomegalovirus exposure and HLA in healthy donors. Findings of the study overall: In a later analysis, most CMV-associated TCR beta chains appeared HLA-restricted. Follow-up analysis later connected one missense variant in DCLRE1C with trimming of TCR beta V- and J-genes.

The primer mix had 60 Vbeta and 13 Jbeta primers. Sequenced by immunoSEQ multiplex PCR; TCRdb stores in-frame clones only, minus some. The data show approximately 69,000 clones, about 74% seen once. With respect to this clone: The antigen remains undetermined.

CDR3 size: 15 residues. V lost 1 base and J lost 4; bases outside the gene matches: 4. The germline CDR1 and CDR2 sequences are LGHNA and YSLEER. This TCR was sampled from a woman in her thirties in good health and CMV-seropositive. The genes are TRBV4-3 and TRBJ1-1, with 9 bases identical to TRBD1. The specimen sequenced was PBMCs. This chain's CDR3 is CASSQGTGAFTEAFF. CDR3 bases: TGCGCCAGCAGCCAAGGGACAGGGGCTTTCACTGAAGCTTTCTTT.